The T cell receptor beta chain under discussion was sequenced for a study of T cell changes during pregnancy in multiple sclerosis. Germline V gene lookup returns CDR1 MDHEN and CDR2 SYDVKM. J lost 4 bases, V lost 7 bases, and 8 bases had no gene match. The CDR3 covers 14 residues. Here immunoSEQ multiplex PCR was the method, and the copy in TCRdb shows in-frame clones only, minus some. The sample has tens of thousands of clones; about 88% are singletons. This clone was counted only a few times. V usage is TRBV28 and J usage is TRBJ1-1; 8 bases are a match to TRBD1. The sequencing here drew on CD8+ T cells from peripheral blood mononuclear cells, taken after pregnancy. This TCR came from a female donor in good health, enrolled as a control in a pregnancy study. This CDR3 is CASTPTGVGTEAFF. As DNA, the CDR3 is TGTGCCAGCACCCCGACAGGGGTCGGCACTGAAGCTTTCTTT. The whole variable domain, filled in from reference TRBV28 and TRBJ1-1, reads DVKVTQSSRYLVKRTGEKVFLECVQDMDHENMFWYRQDPGLGLRLIYFSYDVKMKEKGDIPEGYSVSREKKERFSLILESASTNQTSMYLCASTPTGVGTEAFFGQGTRLTVV.